The present TCR beta chain was sequenced within a study of Ad26.COV2.S vaccination and SARS-CoV-2 variants. Stated treatment: roughly 18 received Ad26.COV2.S at low or high dose, single or two shots; roughly five received placebo; per-sample allocation not given. It was on day 63 after the first vaccine or placebo injection that samples were taken. The assay was immunoSEQ multiplex PCR, and TCRdb's table has in-frame clones only and misses some. The sample yields under 600,000 clones, 80% to 90% seen once. Germline loops: CDR1 SGHTA, CDR2 FQGNSA. V was pared by 5 bases and J by 2 bases, with 6 bases between. The CDR3 spans 13 residues.

The TCR comes from a person between 18 and 60 years old who received the Ad26.COV2.S COVID-19 vaccine or a placebo. Specimen: peripheral blood, collected in a trial of Ad26.COV2.S vaccine versus placebo. The chain is built from TRBV7-2 and TRBJ2-2; D remains unclear. The CDR3, as DNA: TGTGCCAGCAGCCAACAAAACACCGGGGAGCTGTTTTTT. This translates into CASSQQNTGELFF.